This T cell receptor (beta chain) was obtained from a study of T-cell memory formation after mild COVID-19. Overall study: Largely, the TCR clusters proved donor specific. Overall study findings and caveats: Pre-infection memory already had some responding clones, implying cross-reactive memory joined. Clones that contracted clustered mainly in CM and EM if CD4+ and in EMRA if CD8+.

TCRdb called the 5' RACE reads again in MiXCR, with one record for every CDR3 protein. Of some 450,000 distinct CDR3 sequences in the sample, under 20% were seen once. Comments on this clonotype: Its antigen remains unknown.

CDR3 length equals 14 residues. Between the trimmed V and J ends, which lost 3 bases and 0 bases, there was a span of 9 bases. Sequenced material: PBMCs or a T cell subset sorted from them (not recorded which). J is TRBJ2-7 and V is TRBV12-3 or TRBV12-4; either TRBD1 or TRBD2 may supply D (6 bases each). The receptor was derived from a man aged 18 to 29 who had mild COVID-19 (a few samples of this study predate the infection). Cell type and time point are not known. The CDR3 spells CASSFRGPSYEQYF. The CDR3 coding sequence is TGTGCCAGCAGTTTCCGGGGGCCCTCCTACGAGCAGTACTTC.